These 5 T cell receptor beta chains were all obtained from the same sample, sequenced in a study of shared clonotypes between healthy human individuals. Sequenced by immunoSEQ multiplex PCR; TCRdb stores in-frame clones only, minus some. The table includes 2 million to 2.5 million clones, under 95% detected once. Sequencing was carried out using naive CD4+ T cells from PBMCs. Described subset: CD45RA+ positively selected. These receptors originate from a young man in good health. Some clones in this sample may be carry-over from other donors' samples.

On this clone itself: The same CDR3 also results from other DNA sequences found in this sample. The V call is TRBV5-1, the J call TRBJ2-1; TRBD2 is a possible D gene (6 bases). Deletions cut 4 bases from V and 1 base from J, with 12 bases between. Germline CDR1 reads SGHRS; CDR2 reads YFSETQ. There are 15 residues in the CDR3. This chain's CDR3 is CASSPLAGSYNEQFF. In DNA, the CDR3 is TGCGCCAGCAGCCCCCTCGCGGGGTCCTACAATGAGCAGTTCTTC.

About this clone itself: Additional DNA sequences in this sample encode the identical CDR3. The chain has TRBV5-1 and TRBJ2-6; D not certain. The CDR3 extends over 15 amino acids. From germline, CDR1 is SGHRS and CDR2 YFSETQ. V lost 4 bases and J 0 bases, leaving 8 bases between the germline ends. Here the CDR3 reads CASSPTASGANVLTF. In nucleotides, the CDR3 is TGCGCCAGCAGCCCAACAGCCTCTGGGGCCAACGTCCTGACTTTC. Full variable domain (missing parts from reference TRBV5-1 and TRBJ2-6): KAGVTQTPRYLIKTRGQQVTLSCSPISGHRSVSWYQQTPGQGLQFLFEYFSETQRNKGNFPGRFSGRQFSNSRSEMNVSTLELGDSALYLCASSPTASGANVLTFGAGSRLTVL.

The chain is built from TRBV12-5 and TRBJ2-2; D not certain. Germline assignment: CDR1 LGHNT and CDR2 FRNRAP. CDR3 length: 13 amino acids. Between the trimmed V and J ends, which lost 2 bases and 6 bases, there was a span of 7 bases. The CDR3 protein is CASGLPAAGELFF. In DNA, the CDR3 is TGTGCTAGTGGTTTGCCCGCGGCCGGGGAGCTGTTTTTT.

V and J are TRBV5-1 and TRBJ2-7; D is tentatively TRBD1 or TRBD2 (5 bases each). Germline loops: CDR1 SGHRS, CDR2 YFSETQ. This CDR3 region has 16 residues. V lost 0 bases to trimming and J lost 0 bases, with 13 bases between them. CDR3 sequence: CASSLVIGASSYEQYF. The CDR3 region has the DNA TGCGCCAGCAGCTTGGTAATCGGGGCTAGCTCCTACGAGCAGTACTTC.

V usage is TRBV5-6 and J usage is TRBJ2-1; 10 bases agree with TRBD2. This CDR3 has 15 amino acids. Germline trimming cut 5 bases from V and 7 bases from J; bases unmatched to any gene: 9. Germline CDR1 reads SGHDT; CDR2 reads YYEEEE. The CDR3 region has the DNA TGTGCCAGCAGACCTCTAGCGGGAGCTGGGAATGAGCAGTTCTTC. It encodes CASRPLAGAGNEQFF. Based on the CDR3 plus reference TRBV5-6 and TRBJ2-1, the full variable domain is DAGVTQSPTHLIKTRGQQVTLRCSPKSGHDTVSWYQQALGQGPQFIFQYYEEEERQRGNFPDRFSGHQFPNYSSELNVNALLLGDSALYLCASRPLAGAGNEQFFGPGTRLTVL.